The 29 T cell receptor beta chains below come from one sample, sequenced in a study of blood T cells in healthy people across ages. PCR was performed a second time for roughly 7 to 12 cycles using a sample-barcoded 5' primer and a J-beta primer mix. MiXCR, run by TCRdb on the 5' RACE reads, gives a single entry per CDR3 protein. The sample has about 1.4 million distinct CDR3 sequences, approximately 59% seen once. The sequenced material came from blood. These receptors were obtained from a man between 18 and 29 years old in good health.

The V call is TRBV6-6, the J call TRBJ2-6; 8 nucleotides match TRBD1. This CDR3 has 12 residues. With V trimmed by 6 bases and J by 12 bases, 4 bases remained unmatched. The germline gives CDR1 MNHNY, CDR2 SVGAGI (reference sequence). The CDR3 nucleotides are TGTGCCAGCAGGGACACAGGGGGCGTCCTGACTTTC. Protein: CASRDTGGVLTF.

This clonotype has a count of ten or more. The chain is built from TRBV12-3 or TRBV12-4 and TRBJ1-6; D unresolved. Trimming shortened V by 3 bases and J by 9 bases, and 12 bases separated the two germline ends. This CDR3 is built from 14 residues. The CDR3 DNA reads TGTGCCAGCAGTTTTGGGGAAGGTACTTCACCCCTCCACTTT. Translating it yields CASSFGEGTSPLHF.

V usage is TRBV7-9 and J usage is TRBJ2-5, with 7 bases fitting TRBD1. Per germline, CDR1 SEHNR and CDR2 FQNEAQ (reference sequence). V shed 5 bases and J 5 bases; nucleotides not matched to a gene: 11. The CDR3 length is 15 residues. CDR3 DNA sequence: TGTGCCAGCAGCACCTCAGACAGGGCAGCGGAGACCCAGTACTTC. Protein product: CASSTSDRAAETQYF. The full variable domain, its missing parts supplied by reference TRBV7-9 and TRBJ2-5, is DTGVSQNPRHKITKRGQNVTFRCDPISEHNRLYWYRQTLGQGPEFLTYFQNEAQLEKSRLLSDRFSAERPKGSFSTLEIQRTEQGDSAMYLCASSTSDRAAETQYFGPGTRLLVL.

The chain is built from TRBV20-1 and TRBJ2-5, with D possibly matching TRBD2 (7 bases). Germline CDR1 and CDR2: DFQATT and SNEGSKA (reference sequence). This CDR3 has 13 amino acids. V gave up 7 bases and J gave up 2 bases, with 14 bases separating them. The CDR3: CSVRGALQETQYF. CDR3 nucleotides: TGCAGTGTACGGGGGGCCCTACAAGAGACCCAGTACTTC.

The CDR3 DNA follows: TGTGCCAGCACTCAACCCTTGCCCCGCGGGATGGGAGATACGCAGTATTTT. Amino acid sequence: CASTQPLPRGMGDTQYF. J is TRBJ2-3 and V is TRBV4-2; D might be TRBD2 (6 bases). The germline gives CDR1 LGHNA, CDR2 YNFKEQ. This CDR3 has 17 amino acids. Between the trimmed V and J ends, which lost 7 bases and 5 bases, there was a span of 25 bases.

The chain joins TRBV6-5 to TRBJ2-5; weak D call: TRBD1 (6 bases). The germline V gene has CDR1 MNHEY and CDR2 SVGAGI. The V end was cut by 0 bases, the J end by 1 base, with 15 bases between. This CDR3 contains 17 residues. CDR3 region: CASSYSNPGHFQETQYF. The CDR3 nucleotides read TGTGCCAGCAGTTACTCGAACCCGGGACACTTCCAAGAGACCCAGTACTTC.

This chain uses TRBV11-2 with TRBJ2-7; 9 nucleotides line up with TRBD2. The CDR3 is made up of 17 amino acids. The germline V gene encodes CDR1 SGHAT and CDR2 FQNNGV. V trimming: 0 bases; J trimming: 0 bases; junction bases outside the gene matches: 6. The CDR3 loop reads CASSLDLPSGTSYEQYF. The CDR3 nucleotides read TGTGCCAGCAGCTTAGATCTGCCTAGCGGGACCTCCTACGAGCAGTACTTC.

CDR3 residues: CASSSGRTGVTQYF. CDR3 DNA: TGTGCCAGCAGTTCGGGACGCACAGGGGTGACCCAGTACTTC. The J gene is TRBJ2-5, the V gene TRBV6-2 or TRBV6-3, with TRBD1 matching 7 bases. Per the germline V gene, CDR1 is MNHEY and CDR2 is SVGEGT. The ends lost 4 bases at V and 7 bases at J; junction bases unmatched: 9. This CDR3 is 14 amino acids long.

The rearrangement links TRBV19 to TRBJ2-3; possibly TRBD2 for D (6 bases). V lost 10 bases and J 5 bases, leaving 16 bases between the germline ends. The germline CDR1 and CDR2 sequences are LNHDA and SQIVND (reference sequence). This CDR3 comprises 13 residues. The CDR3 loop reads CATARDSLDTQYF. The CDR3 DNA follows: TGTGCCACCGCCCGGGACTCGCTAGATACGCAGTATTTT.

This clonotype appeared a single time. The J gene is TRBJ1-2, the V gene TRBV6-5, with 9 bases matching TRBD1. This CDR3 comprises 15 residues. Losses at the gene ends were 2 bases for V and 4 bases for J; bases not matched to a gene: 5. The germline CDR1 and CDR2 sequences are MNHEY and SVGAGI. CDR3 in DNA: TGTGCCAGCAGTTACAAAGGACAGGGGATCTATGGCTACACCTTC. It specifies CASSYKGQGIYGYTF.

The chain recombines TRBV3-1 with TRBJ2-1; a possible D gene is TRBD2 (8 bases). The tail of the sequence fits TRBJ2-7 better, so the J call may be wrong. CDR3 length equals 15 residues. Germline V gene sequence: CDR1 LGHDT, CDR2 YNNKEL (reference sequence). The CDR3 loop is CASSPGGDSPYEQYF. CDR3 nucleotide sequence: TGTGCCAGCAGCCCCGGGGGGGACAGTCCCTACGAGCAGTACTTC.

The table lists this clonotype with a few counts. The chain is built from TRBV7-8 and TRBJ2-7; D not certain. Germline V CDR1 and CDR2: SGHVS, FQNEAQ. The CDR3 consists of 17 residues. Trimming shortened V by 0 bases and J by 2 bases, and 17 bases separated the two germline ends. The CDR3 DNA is TGTGCCAGCAGCTTAGCGCTTGGGCCCTCTTCCCCCTACGAGCAGTACTTC. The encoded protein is CASSLALGPSSPYEQYF.

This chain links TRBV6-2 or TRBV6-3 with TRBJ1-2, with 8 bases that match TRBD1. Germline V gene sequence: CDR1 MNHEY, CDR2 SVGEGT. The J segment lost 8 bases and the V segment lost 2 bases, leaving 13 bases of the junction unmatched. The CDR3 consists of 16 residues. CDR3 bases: TGTGCCAGCAGTTACCACCGAGACAGGGGATCCCCCGGCTACACCTTC. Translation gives CASSYHRDRGSPGYTF.

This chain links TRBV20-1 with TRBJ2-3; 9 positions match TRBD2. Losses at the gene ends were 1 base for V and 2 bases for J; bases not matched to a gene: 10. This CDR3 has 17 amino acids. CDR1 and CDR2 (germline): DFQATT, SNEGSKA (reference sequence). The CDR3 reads CSARGSGGLFSTDTQYF. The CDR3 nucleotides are TGCAGTGCTAGAGGTAGCGGGGGACTATTTTCCACAGATACGCAGTATTTT.

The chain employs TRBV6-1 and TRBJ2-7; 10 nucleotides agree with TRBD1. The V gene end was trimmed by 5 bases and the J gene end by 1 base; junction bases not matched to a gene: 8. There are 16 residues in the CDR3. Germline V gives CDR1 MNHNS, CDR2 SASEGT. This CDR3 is CASSPDRGLISYEQYF. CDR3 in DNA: TGTGCCAGCAGTCCAGACAGGGGGCTGATTTCCTACGAGCAGTACTTC.

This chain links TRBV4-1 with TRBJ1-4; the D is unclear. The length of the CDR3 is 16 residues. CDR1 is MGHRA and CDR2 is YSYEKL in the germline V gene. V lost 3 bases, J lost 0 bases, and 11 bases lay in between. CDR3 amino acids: CASSQIQIATNEKLFF. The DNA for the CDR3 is TGCGCCAGCAGCCAGATACAGATCGCAACTAATGAAAAACTGTTTTTT.

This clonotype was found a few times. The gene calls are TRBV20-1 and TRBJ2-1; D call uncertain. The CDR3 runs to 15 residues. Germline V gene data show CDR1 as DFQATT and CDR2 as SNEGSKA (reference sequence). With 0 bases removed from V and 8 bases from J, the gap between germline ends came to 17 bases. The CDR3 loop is CSARDSRVGFYEQFF. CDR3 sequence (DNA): TGCAGTGCTAGAGATTCCCGAGTTGGCTTCTATGAGCAGTTCTTC.

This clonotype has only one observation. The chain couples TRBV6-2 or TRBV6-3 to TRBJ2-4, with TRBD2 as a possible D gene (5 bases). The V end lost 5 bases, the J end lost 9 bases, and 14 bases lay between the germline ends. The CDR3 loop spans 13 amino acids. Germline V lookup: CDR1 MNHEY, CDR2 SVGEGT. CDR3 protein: CASSTGLGGIQYF. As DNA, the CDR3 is TGTGCCAGCAGTACTGGACTGGGTGGCATTCAGTACTTC.

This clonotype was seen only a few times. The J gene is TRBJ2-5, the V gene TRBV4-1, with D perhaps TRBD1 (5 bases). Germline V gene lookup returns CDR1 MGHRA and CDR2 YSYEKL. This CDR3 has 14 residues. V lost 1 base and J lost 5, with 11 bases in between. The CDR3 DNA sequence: TGCGCCAGCAGCCAAGCTAGGGGTGGGGAGACCCAGTACTTC. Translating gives CASSQARGGETQYF.

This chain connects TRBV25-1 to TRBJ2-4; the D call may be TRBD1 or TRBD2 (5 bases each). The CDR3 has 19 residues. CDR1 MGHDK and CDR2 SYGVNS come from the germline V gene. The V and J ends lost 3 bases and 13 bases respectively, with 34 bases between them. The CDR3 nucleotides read TGTGCCAGCAGTGAGCCTCAGTACAGGTCAGGGAGCTCCTACAATGAGCAGTACTTC. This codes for CASSEPQYRSGSSYNEQYF.

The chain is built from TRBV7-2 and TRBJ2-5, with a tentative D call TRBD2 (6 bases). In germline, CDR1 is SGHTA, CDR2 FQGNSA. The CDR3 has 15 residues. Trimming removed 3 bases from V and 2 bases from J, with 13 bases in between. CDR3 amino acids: CASSFGLGGQETQYF. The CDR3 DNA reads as TGTGCCAGCAGCTTCGGTCTGGGAGGACAAGAGACCCAGTACTTC.

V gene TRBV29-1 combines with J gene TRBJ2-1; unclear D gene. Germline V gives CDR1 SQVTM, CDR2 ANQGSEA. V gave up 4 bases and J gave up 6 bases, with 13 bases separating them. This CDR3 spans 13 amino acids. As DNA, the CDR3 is TGCAGCGTTGCGATGGTCCTACGCAATGAGCAGTTCTTC. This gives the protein CSVAMVLRNEQFF.

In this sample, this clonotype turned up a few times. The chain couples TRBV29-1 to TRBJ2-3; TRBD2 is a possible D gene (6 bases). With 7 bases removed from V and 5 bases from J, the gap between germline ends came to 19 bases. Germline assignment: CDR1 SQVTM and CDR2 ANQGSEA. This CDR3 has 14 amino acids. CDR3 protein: CSARRALLIDTQYF. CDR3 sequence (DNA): TGCAGCGCCAGGAGGGCCCTCCTAATAGATACGCAGTATTTT.

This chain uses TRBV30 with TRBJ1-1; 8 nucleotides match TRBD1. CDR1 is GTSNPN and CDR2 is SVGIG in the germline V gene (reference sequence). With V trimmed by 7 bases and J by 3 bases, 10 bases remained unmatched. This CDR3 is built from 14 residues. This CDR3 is CASGQGASYTEAFF. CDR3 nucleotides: TGTGCCTCAGGACAGGGAGCCAGCTACACTGAAGCTTTCTTT.

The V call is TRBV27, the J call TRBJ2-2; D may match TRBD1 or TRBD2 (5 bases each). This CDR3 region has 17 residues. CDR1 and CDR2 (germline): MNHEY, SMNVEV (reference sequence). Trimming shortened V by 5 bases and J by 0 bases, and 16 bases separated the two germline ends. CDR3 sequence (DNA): TGTGCCAGCAGTCCGACATGGGACGCACCGAACACCGGGGAGCTGTTTTTT. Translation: CASSPTWDAPNTGELFF.

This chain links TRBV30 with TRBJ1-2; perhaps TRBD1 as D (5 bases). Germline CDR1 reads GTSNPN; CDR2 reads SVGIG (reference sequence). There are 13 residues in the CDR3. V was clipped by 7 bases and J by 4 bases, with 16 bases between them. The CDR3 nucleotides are TGTGCCTCCCCCAGGGAAGGCGCCTATGGCTACACCTTC. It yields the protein CASPREGAYGYTF.

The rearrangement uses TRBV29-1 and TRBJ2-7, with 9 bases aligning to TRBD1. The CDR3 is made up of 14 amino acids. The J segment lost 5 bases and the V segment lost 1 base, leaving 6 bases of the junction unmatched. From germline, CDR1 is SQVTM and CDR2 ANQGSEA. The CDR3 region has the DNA TGCAGCGTTGAAGGGGACAGGGAGCTCCACGAGCAGTACTTC. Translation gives CSVEGDRELHEQYF.

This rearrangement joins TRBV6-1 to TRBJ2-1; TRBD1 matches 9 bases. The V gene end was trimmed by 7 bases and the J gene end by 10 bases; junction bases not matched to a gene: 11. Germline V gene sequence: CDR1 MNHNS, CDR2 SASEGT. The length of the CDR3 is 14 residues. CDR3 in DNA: TGTGCCAGCAACCTCGGGACAGGGTTATACGAGCAGTTCTTC. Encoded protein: CASNLGTGLYEQFF.

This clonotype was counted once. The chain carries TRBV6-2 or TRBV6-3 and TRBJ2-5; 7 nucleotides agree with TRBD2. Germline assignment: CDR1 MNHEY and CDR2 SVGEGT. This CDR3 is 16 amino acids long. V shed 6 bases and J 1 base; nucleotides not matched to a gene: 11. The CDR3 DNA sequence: TGTGCCAGCAGCCTCCGGGGGGTGGCCTTCCAAGAGACCCAGTACTTC. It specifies CASSLRGVAFQETQYF.